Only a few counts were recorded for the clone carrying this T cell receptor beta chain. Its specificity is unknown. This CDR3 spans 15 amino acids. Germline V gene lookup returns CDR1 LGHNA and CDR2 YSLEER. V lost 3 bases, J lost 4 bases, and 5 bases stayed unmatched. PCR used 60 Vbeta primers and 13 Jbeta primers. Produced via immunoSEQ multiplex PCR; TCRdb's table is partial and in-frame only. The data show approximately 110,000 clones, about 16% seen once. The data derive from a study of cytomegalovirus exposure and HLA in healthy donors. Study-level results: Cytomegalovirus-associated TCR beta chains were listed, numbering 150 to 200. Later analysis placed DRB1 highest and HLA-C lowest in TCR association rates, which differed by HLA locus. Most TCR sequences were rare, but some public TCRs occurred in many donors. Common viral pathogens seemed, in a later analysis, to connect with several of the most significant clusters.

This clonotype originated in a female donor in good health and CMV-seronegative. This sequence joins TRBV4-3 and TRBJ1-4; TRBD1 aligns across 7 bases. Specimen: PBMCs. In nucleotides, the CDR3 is TGCGCCAGCAGCCAGGAGACAGGGAGTAATGAAAAACTGTTTTTT. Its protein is CASSQETGSNEKLFF.